This T cell receptor (beta chain) was found in a study of response to subunit inactivated influenza vaccine. The CDR3 length is 15 residues. The germline V gene encodes CDR1 MNHEY and CDR2 SVGEGT. Between the trimmed V and J ends, which lost 4 bases and 0 bases, there was a span of 12 bases. TCRdb analysed the RT-PCR reads with MiXCR anew, one entry per CDR3 protein. Of about 310,000 distinct CDR3 sequences in the sample, about 20% are singletons; the top ten hold 10%. The sample in question was PBMCs from blood, obtained about 19 months after vaccination. This clonotype originated in a man aged 50 to 69 who received an inactivated influenza vaccine. The V call is TRBV6-2 or TRBV6-3, the J call TRBJ1-1; D is unclear. The CDR3 spells CASSSNREMNTEAFF. CDR3 nucleotide sequence: TGTGCCAGCAGTTCCAACAGAGAGATGAACACTGAAGCTTTCTTT.